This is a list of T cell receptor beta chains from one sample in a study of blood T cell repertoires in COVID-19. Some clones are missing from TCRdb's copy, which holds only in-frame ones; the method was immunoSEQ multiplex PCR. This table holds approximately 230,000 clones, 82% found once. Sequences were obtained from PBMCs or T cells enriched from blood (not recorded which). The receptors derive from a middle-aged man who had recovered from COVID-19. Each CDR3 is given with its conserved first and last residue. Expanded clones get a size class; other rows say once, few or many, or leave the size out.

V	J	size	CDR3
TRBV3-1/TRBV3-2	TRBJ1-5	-	CASSKDRHDQPQHF
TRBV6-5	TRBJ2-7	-	CASKTRQGTYEQYF
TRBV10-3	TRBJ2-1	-	CAISEFDRGFNEQFF
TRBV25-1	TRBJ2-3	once	CASSEALARTDTQYF
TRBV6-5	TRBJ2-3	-	CASIGLAPRDTQYF
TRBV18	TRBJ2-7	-	CASSPLTGTGYEQYF
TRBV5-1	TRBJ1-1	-	CASSLDRGVVGTEAFF
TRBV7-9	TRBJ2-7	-	CASSLAGRVHEQYF
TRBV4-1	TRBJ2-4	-	CASSQIGGSRRDIQYF
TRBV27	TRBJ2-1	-	CASSRGQGVNEQFF
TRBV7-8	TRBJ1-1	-	CASSPQGASTEAFF
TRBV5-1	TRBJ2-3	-	CASSLNPGEPDTQYF
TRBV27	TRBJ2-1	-	CASSFPRASYNEQFF
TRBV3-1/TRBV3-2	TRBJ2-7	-	CASSPLRLSTTKQYF
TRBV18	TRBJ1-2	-	CASSPQAGSNYGYTF
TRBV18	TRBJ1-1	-	CASSRLLERGTEAFF
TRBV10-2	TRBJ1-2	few	CASSETGQGVYSNGYTF
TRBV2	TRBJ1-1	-	CASSATGADAFF
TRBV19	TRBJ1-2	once	CASTPQGQGGGYTF
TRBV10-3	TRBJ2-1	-	CAISDRDTFGNEQFF
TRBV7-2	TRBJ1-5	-	CASSFGQGGNQPQHF
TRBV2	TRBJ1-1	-	CAVDRGESTEAFF
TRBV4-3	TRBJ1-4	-	CASTTGTGVLNEKLFF
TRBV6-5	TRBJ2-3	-	CASSLSGGTDTQYF
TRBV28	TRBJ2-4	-	CASSLTGTPYFQYF
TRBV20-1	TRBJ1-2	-	CSPGTGYGYTF
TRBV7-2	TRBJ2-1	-	CASSLVSGGGNEQFF
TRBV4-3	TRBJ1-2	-	CASSPGVRSYGYTF
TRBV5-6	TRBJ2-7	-	CASSRALASLYEQYF
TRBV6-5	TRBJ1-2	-	CASNRQGTTAGYTF
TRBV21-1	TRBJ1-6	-	CARQGDTHNSPLHF
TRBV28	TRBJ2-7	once	CASSLEGVIYEQYF
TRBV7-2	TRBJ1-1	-	CASSTFRNTEAFF
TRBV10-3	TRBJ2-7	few	CAISEREFSYEQYF
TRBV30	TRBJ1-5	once	CAATLGGDYQPQHF
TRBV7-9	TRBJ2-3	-	CASSLEASGVPPQYF
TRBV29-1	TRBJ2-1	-	CSVSSGGYNEQFF
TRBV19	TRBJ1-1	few	CASIVQAQGAGTEAFF
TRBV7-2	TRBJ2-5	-	CASSVTSGGLRAETQYF
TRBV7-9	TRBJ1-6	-	CASSATGESPLHF
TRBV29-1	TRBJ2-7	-	CSVVGTLGWGAYEQYF
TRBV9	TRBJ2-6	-	CASSVAGAWANVLTF
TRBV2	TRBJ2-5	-	CASWDRGLQETQYF
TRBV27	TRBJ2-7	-	CASSLLGTGYEQYF
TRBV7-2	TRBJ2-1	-	CASSLLGGASNEQFF
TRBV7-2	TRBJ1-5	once	CASSLRQGPNQPQHF
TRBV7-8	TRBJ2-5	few	CASSLRTSGGSETQYF
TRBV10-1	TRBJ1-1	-	CASSGGTIRTEAFF
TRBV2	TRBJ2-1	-	CASSLDRALNEQFF
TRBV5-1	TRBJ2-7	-	CASSERTGSDEQYF